This T cell receptor (beta chain) was captured by sequencing in a study of shared clonotypes between healthy human individuals. Study background: Each donor contributed plates that comprised three CD4 naive, three CD4 memory, two CD8 naive and one CD8 memory. Study results and limitations: The study found about 5% of naive CD4 clonotypes shared across several donors. Enrolling few donors narrowed the genetic and exposure-history diversity that was represented.

A remark on this clone: The target antigen is unknown.

Genomic DNA (from each subset) was split evenly across several immunoSEQ plates. Method: immunoSEQ multiplex PCR; TCRdb's copy keeps in-frame clones and lacks some. The data show about 2.4 million clones, roughly 93% seen once. The origin of this receptor is a man between 18 and 29 years old in good health. Some clones in this sample may be carry-over from other donors' samples. Sequencing was done on a sample of naive CD4+ T cells from PBMCs. Subset of the sample: CD45RA+ positively selected.

The chain's CDR3 is CASSPNTDFQETQYF. The CDR3 region has the DNA TGTGCCAGCTCACCCAATACAGATTTTCAAGAGACCCAGTACTTC. The rearrangement links TRBV18 to TRBJ2-5; no definite D call. This CDR3 contains 15 residues. V lost 3 bases and J lost 2, with 13 bases in between. Germline CDR1 is KGHSH and CDR2 is LQKENI.